This TCR beta chain was found in a study of cytomegalovirus exposure and HLA in healthy donors. Study-wide results and limits: Cytomegalovirus status was reportedly diagnosed by the classifier with high sensitivity and specificity. The dataset shows that most TCR sequences were rare, while some public TCRs occurred in many donors.

On this clone: Its antigen remains unknown.

The V gene lost 7 bases and the J gene lost 4 bases, with 14 bases spanning the gap. Germline CDR1 reads LNHDA; CDR2 reads SQIVND (reference sequence). The CDR3 loop spans 14 amino acids. TCRdb's copy holds only in-frame clones and misses some; the assay was immunoSEQ multiplex PCR. The repertoire has fewer than 400,000 clones, just over 85% of them found once; the top ten carry about 0.91%. The chain is built from TRBV19 and TRBJ1-5, with a tentative D call TRBD1 (6 bases). The source is a woman aged 18-29 years in good health and CMV-seronegative. The specimen was PBMCs. CDR3 residues: CASNKQGGNQPQHF. The CDR3 DNA reads as TGTGCCAGTAACAAACAGGGCGGAAATCAGCCCCAGCATTTT.